One and the same sample provided the 10 T cell receptor beta chains below, sequenced in a study of blood T cell repertoires in COVID-19 (dated by TCRdb to 2020 to 2021). Libraries were constructed by the immunoSEQ multiplex PCR assay. The immuneACCESS repertoire file appears here via TCRdb, limited to in-frame rearrangements. These files lack a portion of the clones; in checked studies, under half of the deficit traces to unresolved V genes, and the cause of the others is not known. The sample data list around 120,000 clones, and approximately 86% of these were observed just once. The ten largest clones add up to 2.3% of the sample. Sequenced sample: PBMCs or T cells enriched from blood (not recorded which). These receptors were obtained from a woman between 45 and 65 years old who had recovered from COVID-19.

The rearrangement links TRBV6-1 to TRBJ1-5; D possibly corresponds to TRBD1 (5 bases). V was clipped by 2 bases and J by 6 bases, with 23 bases between them. The germline gives CDR1 MNHNS, CDR2 SASEGT. This CDR3 has 18 residues. The CDR3 reads CASSESVNKWPGGQPQHF. The CDR3, as DNA: TGTGCCAGCAGTGAATCTGTGAATAAGTGGCCCGGGGGTCAGCCCCAGCATTTT.

This rearrangement joins TRBV18 to TRBJ1-1, with 10 bases lining up with TRBD1. In germline, CDR1 is KGHSH, CDR2 LQKENI. The CDR3 is made up of 19 amino acids. Trimming at V came to 4 bases and at J to 0 bases, leaving 14 bases not matched to a gene. In DNA form, the CDR3 reads TGTGCCAGCTCACGAGGGACAGGGGCCTCACCTTGGATGAACACTGAAGCTTTCTTT. It encodes CASSRGTGASPWMNTEAFF.

Here the CDR3 DNA reads TGTGCCAGCAGCTTGTTCAGCAGGGGGCGAAACTACAATGAGCAGTTCTTC. Translation: CASSLFSRGRNYNEQFF. This chain links TRBV5-5 with TRBJ2-1; 8 bases are shared with TRBD1. CDR3 size: 17 residues. Looked up from germline, CDR1 is SGHKS and CDR2 is YYEKEE (reference sequence). Unmatched junction bases numbered 9, after V lost 1 base and J lost 3 bases.

This clone was seen a handful of times. The rearrangement joins TRBV15 to TRBJ1-2; no definite D call. This CDR3 contains 14 residues. Trimming left V 5 bases short and J 4 bases short, with 14 bases between. From germline, CDR1 is LNHNV and CDR2 YYDKDF (reference sequence). The CDR3 loop reads CATSERSMGYGYTF. The CDR3, as DNA: TGTGCCACCAGCGAGCGGTCTATGGGCTATGGCTACACCTTC.

V usage is TRBV7-9 and J usage is TRBJ2-7; D unresolved. The CDR3 length is 15 residues. Trimming took off 3 bases at V and 1 base at J, with 13 bases between the two ends. Per germline, CDR1 SEHNR and CDR2 FQNEAQ (reference sequence). The CDR3 sequence: CASSFILDGSYEQYF. In nucleotides, the CDR3 is TGTGCCAGCAGCTTTATCCTCGACGGGTCCTACGAGCAGTACTTC.

V usage is TRBV4-1 and J usage is TRBJ2-2; 15 bases fit TRBD2. The CDR3 consists of 18 residues. Trimming took 4 bases from V and 3 from J; bases not matched to a gene: 6. Germline loops: CDR1 MGHRA, CDR2 YSYEKL. Here the CDR3 reads CASSLAGLAGGYTGELFF. The DNA of the CDR3 is TGCGCCAGCAGCCTAGCGGGACTAGCGGGGGGATACACCGGGGAGCTGTTTTTT.

V and J are TRBV4-1 and TRBJ1-6; 8 positions match TRBD1. V dropped 0 bases and J dropped 4; count of bases not matched to a gene: 2. CDR3 length: 16 amino acids. The germline gives CDR1 MGHRA, CDR2 YSYEKL. CDR3 region: CASSQEGTGYNSPLHF. DNA of the CDR3: TGCGCCAGCAGCCAAGAAGGGACAGGTTATAATTCACCCCTCCACTTT.

The chain carries TRBV4-3 and TRBJ2-5, with TRBD2 as a possible D gene (7 bases). The CDR3 contains 16 residues. Germline V lookup: CDR1 LGHNA, CDR2 YSLEER. V gave up 0 bases and J gave up 4 bases, with 15 bases separating them. This CDR3 reads CASSQDPGGAGETQYF. In DNA, the CDR3 is TGCGCCAGCAGCCAAGATCCTGGGGGGGCCGGAGAGACCCAGTACTTC.

The chain is built from TRBV9 and TRBJ1-4, with 8 bases matching TRBD1. Germline assignment: CDR1 SGDLS and CDR2 YYNGEE. This CDR3 has 15 amino acids. J was trimmed by 3 bases and V by 0 bases; bases with no gene match: 1. CDR3 amino acids: CASSVGQGPNEKLFF. The CDR3 coding sequence is TGTGCCAGCAGCGTAGGACAGGGGCCTAATGAAAAACTGTTTTTT.

The rearrangement joins TRBV7-2 to TRBJ2-2; possibly TRBD2 for D (6 bases). The V gene's germline CDR1 is SGHTA and CDR2 FQGNSA. The CDR3 is 15 residues long. V shed 5 bases and J shed 4 bases, with 14 bases lying between them. DNA of the CDR3: TGTGCCAGCAGCCCTATGGCGGGGCCCACCGGGGAGCTGTTTTTT. It is translated as CASSPMAGPTGELFF.